Each of the 22 T cell receptor beta chains below was sequenced from the same sample in a study of shared clonotypes between healthy human individuals. TCRdb's table, derived via immunoSEQ multiplex PCR, lists solely in-frame clones and lacks some. The sample has about 120,000 clones; around 71% are singletons. The sample comprised memory CD8+ T cells sorted from blood. Regarding subset: CD45RO+ cells pooled with CCR7-negative TemRA cells. These receptors all come from a woman in her thirties in good health.

The table lists this clone with many counts. The chain couples TRBV10-1 to TRBJ2-7; perhaps TRBD2 as D (5 bases). The V end was cut by 6 bases, the J end by 2 bases, with 11 bases between. Germline values: CDR1 WNHNN, CDR2 SYGVQD (reference sequence). The CDR3 has 13 amino acids. CDR3 nucleotide sequence: TGCGCCAGCAGAGATGACGGGGCCTACGAGCAGTACTTC. Residues: CASRDDGAYEQYF.

This clone was counted only a few times. J is TRBJ1-4 and V is TRBV19, with D unresolved. Germline V gives CDR1 LNHDA, CDR2 SQIVND (reference sequence). The CDR3 contains 15 residues. The V gene lost 7 bases and the J gene lost 7 bases, with 19 bases spanning the gap. The CDR3 region has the DNA TGTGCCAGTACCAGTCCGGGCGGGGAGGCTGAAAAACTGTTTTTT. Its protein is CASTSPGGEAEKLFF.

This clone was detected a few times. The V and J genes are TRBV5-1 and TRBJ2-1, with D uncertain. CDR1 is SGHRS and CDR2 is YFSETQ in the germline V gene. This CDR3 contains 15 residues. Trimming removed 0 bases at V and 2 bases at J, with 9 bases between. The chain's CDR3 is CASSLASEAYNEQFF. CDR3 sequence (DNA): TGCGCCAGCAGCTTGGCCAGCGAGGCCTACAATGAGCAGTTCTTC. The entire variable domain, with the rest obtained from reference TRBV5-1 and TRBJ2-1, is as follows: KAGVTQTPRYLIKTRGQQVTLSCSPISGHRSVSWYQQTPGQGLQFLFEYFSETQRNKGNFPGRFSGRQFSNSRSEMNVSTLELGDSALYLCASSLASEAYNEQFFGPGTRLTVL.

This chain joins TRBV5-4 and TRBJ1-2; possible D gene TRBD1, 5 bases. The germline gives CDR1 SGHNT, CDR2 YYREEE (reference sequence). Deletions cut 0 bases from V and 3 bases from J, with 12 bases between. This CDR3 region has 15 residues. This CDR3 is CASSLALTVDYGYTF. CDR3 sequence (DNA): TGTGCCAGCAGCTTGGCCTTGACAGTCGACTATGGCTACACCTTC.

This clone was seen once. V usage is TRBV6-4 and J usage is TRBJ2-1, with 10 bases lining up with TRBD2. V shed 3 bases and J 4 bases; nucleotides not matched to a gene: 3. CDR1 and CDR2 from the germline V gene are MRHNA and SNTAGT. The CDR3 has 15 residues. CDR3 sequence: CASSEELAGYNEQFF. CDR3 in DNA: TGTGCCAGCAGTGAGGAACTAGCGGGGTACAATGAGCAGTTCTTC.

The chain carries TRBV5-1 and TRBJ1-1; TRBD1 is a possible D gene (5 bases). Trimming removed 4 bases at V and 0 bases at J, with 16 bases between. Germline CDR1 SGHRS, CDR2 YFSETQ. The CDR3 sequence is 16 residues long. Here the CDR3 reads CASSPLGAIMNTEAFF. The CDR3 nucleotides are TGCGCCAGCAGCCCCCTTGGGGCAATCATGAACACTGAAGCTTTCTTT.

The gene calls are TRBV19 and TRBJ1-5, with 8 bases lining up with TRBD1. Trimming removed 1 base from V and 0 bases from J; junction bases left unmatched: 2. The germline CDR1 and CDR2 sequences are LNHDA and SQIVND (reference sequence). The CDR3 has 16 amino acids. This CDR3 reads CASSIAGGASNQPQHF. In DNA form, the CDR3 reads TGTGCCAGTAGTATAGCAGGGGGCGCTAGCAATCAGCCCCAGCATTTT.

DNA for the CDR3: TGCGCCAGCAGCTCCTACGGCCCCGGAGAGCAGTACTTC. This encodes CASSSYGPGEQYF. V usage is TRBV5-1 and J usage is TRBJ2-7; unclear D gene. CDR1 SGHRS and CDR2 YFSETQ come from the germline V gene. This CDR3 has 13 amino acids. V was pared by 3 bases and J by 7 bases, with 14 bases between.

The J gene is TRBJ2-7, the V gene TRBV28, with TRBD1 as a possible D gene (5 bases). This CDR3 is 12 amino acids long. V shed 2 bases and J shed 5 bases, with 7 bases lying between them. The germline V gene has CDR1 MDHEN and CDR2 SYDVKM. CDR3 region: CASSLRRDEQYF. The CDR3 coding sequence is TGTGCCAGCAGTTTACGCAGGGACGAGCAGTACTTC.

The chain links TRBV19 to TRBJ2-7; D perhaps matches TRBD2 (6 bases). This CDR3 is 14 amino acids long. The germline V and J ends were trimmed by 5 bases and 3 bases, with 14 bases remaining between them. Germline CDR1 and CDR2: LNHDA and SQIVND (reference sequence). CDR3 residues: CASSFSAGGYEQYF. As DNA, the CDR3 is TGTGCCAGTAGTTTTTCGGCCGGGGGCTACGAGCAGTACTTC.

The chain carries TRBV6-1 and TRBJ2-3, with D possibly being TRBD1 (6 bases). This CDR3 spans 15 amino acids. From germline, CDR1 is MNHNS and CDR2 SASEGT. V was pared by 1 base and J by 2 bases, with 10 bases between. CDR3 residues: CASSEGTEITDTQYF. In nucleotides, the CDR3 is TGTGCCAGCAGTGAAGGGACAGAAATCACAGATACGCAGTATTTT.

CDR3 region: CASSFVTNNEQFF. CDR3 in DNA: TGTGCCAGCAGTTTCGTAACAAACAATGAGCAGTTCTTC. This chain joins TRBV28 and TRBJ2-1; D unclear. Per germline, CDR1 MDHEN and CDR2 SYDVKM. Trimming cost V 3 bases and J 5 bases, with 8 bases left between them. The CDR3 runs 13 residues.

The table lists this clone with many counts. CDR3 in amino acids: CATFTSSYEQYF. CDR3 DNA: TGTGCCACCTTTACGAGCTCCTACGAGCAGTACTTC. V gene TRBV28 combines with J gene TRBJ2-7; D unclear. The CDR3 has 12 amino acids. Germline CDR1 is MDHEN and CDR2 is SYDVKM. V was clipped by 10 bases and J by 0 bases, with 10 bases between them.

The chain has TRBV18 and TRBJ2-3; D call uncertain. From germline, CDR1 is KGHSH and CDR2 LQKENI. This CDR3 is 13 amino acids long. Trimming stripped 3 bases from V and 0 bases from J, with 4 bases between. The CDR3 spells CASSPASTDTQYF. CDR3 DNA: TGTGCCAGCTCACCCGCTAGCACAGATACGCAGTATTTT.

The J gene is TRBJ2-5, the V gene TRBV11-2; 7 bases line up with TRBD1. This CDR3 is 12 amino acids long. With V trimmed by 2 bases and J by 10 bases, 4 bases remained unmatched. Germline CDR1 is SGHAT and CDR2 is FQNNGV. The CDR3 bases are TGTGCCAGCAGCTTAAGGGGGCAAATCCAGTACTTC. This codes for CASSLRGQIQYF.

For this clone: The sample carries other DNA sequences with the same CDR3. The chain links TRBV9 to TRBJ1-1; no reliable D call. Germline V gives CDR1 SGDLS, CDR2 YYNGEE. V lost 0 bases and J 5 bases, leaving 5 bases between the germline ends. The CDR3 covers 12 residues. Here the CDR3 reads CASSVGGTEAFF. The CDR3 DNA reads TGTGCCAGCAGCGTAGGAGGGACTGAAGCTTTCTTT. Full variable domain (missing parts from reference TRBV9 and TRBJ1-1): DSGVTQTPKHLITATGQRVTLRCSPRSGDLSVYWYQQSLDQGLQFLIQYYNGEERAKGNILERFSAQQFPDLHSELNLSSLELGDSALYFCASSVGGTEAFFGQGTRLTVV.

The chain recombines TRBV28 with TRBJ2-7, with 7 bases lining up with TRBD1. V shed 6 bases and J 3 bases; nucleotides not matched to a gene: 8. This CDR3 region has 14 residues. The germline gives CDR1 MDHEN, CDR2 SYDVKM. CDR3 bases: TGTGCCAGCAGGTTGCCGGGACAGAACTACGAGCAGTACTTC. Translation gives CASRLPGQNYEQYF.

The genes are TRBV5-1 and TRBJ1-2, with 7 bases that match TRBD1. Losses at the gene ends were 3 bases for V and 8 bases for J; bases not matched to a gene: 7. CDR1 and CDR2 from the germline V gene are SGHRS and YFSETQ. CDR3 size: 13 residues. The CDR3 DNA reads TGCGCCAGCAGCTCCCAGGGAGGGGGCGGCTACACCTTC. This codes for CASSSQGGGGYTF.

This clone has just a few counts. V gene TRBV18 combines with J gene TRBJ2-7; 9 bases agree with TRBD2. Germline V gene lookup returns CDR1 KGHSH and CDR2 LQKENI. This CDR3 is built from 17 residues. The trim removed 3 bases at V and 7 bases at J, leaving 16 bases unmatched. The CDR3 region has the DNA TGTGCCAGCTCACCCGCGGGGGGGGGACTACTGGTTCGGGAGCAGTACTTC. It yields the protein CASSPAGGGLLVREQYF.

The chain couples TRBV6-1 to TRBJ2-5; 12 nucleotides agree with TRBD2. The J call may be incorrect, as the DNA end agrees better with TRBJ2-7. Germline-derived CDR1 and CDR2 are MNHNS and SASEGT. The CDR3 length is 16 residues. CDR3 nucleotide sequence: TGTGCCAGCAGTGACAGAGTGACTAGCGGGAGTTACGAGCAGTACTTC. The encoded protein is CASSDRVTSGSYEQYF.

The chain combines TRBV4-1 with TRBJ2-1; D unresolved. The CDR3 loop spans 14 amino acids. Germline V gene data show CDR1 as MGHRA and CDR2 as YSYEKL. Trimming took off 5 bases at V and 9 bases at J, with 17 bases between the two ends. The chain's CDR3 is CASSGNPTYGEQFF. The CDR3 nucleotides are TGCGCCAGCAGCGGGAATCCCACCTATGGTGAGCAGTTCTTC.

This clone was recorded many times. The chain recombines TRBV18 with TRBJ2-7; weak D call: TRBD1 (5 bases). The length of the CDR3 is 13 residues. Germline lookup yields CDR1 KGHSH and CDR2 LQKENI. Trimming pared 8 bases from V and 2 bases from J, leaving 13 bases between. The CDR3 DNA sequence: TGTGCCAGCCACGGTGACAGCCCCTACGAGCAGTACTTC. It translates to CASHGDSPYEQYF.